This entry lists 30 T cell receptor beta chains sequenced from one sample in a study of immune evolution from preneoplasia to lung adenocarcinoma. Repertoires were generated with immunoSEQ multiplex PCR, while TCRdb's copy carries only in-frame clones and drops some. The table includes about 8,200 clones, roughly 73% detected once. The sequenced sample was FFPE adjacent normal lung tissue. The source of these receptors is a person between 55 and 80 years old with lung adenocarcinoma.

This chain uses TRBV5-4 with TRBJ2-7; TRBD1 matches at 8 bases. After removal of 1 base from V and 7 bases from J, the junction contained 4 bases not matched to a gene. The CDR3 loop spans 13 amino acids. Germline V gene data show CDR1 as SGHNT and CDR2 as YYREEE (reference sequence). The CDR3 is CASSLQGAEEQYF. In DNA, the CDR3 is TGTGCCAGCAGCTTGCAGGGGGCGGAGGAGCAGTACTTC.

The V call is TRBV18, the J call TRBJ2-7, with TRBD2 matching over 14 bases. The CDR3 is 18 residues long. From germline, CDR1 is KGHSH and CDR2 LQKENI. V was clipped by 2 bases and J by 2 bases; unmatched bases: 8. The CDR3: CASSPSGTSGSVAYEQYF. The CDR3, as DNA: TGTGCCAGCTCACCATCCGGGACTAGCGGGAGTGTCGCCTACGAGCAGTACTTC. The entire variable domain, with the rest obtained from reference TRBV18 and TRBJ2-7, is as follows: NAGVMQNPRHLVRRRGQEARLRCSPMKGHSHVYWYRQLPEEGLKFMVYLQKENIIDESGMPKERFSAEFPKEGPSILRIQQVVRGDSAAYFCASSPSGTSGSVAYEQYFGPGTRLTVT.

CDR3: CAWRRGPSTEAFF. The CDR3 nucleotides read TGTGCCTGGAGGAGGGGGCCGTCCACTGAAGCTTTCTTT. The genes are TRBV30 and TRBJ1-1; 7 bases line up with TRBD1. Germline V gives CDR1 GTSNPN, CDR2 SVGIG (reference sequence). CDR3 length: 13 amino acids. V lost 3 bases, J lost 4 bases, and 5 bases stayed unmatched. Filled out from reference TRBV30 and TRBJ1-1, the complete variable domain reads SQTIHQWPATLVQPVGSPLSLECTVEGTSNPNLYWYRQAAGRGLQLLFYSVGIGQISSEVPQNLSASRPQDRQFILSSKKLLLSDSGFYLCAWRRGPSTEAFFGQGTRLTVV.

This clone has only one observation. The genes are TRBV5-8 and TRBJ2-7; no firm D call. This CDR3 is 12 amino acids long. Per germline, CDR1 SGHTS and CDR2 YDEGEE. Trimming shortened V by 1 base and J by 4 bases, and 6 bases separated the two germline ends. Here the CDR3 DNA reads TGTGCCAGCAGCTTGACAGAGTACGAGCAGTACTTC. Its translation is CASSLTEYEQYF. Full variable domain (outside the CDR3, taken from reference TRBV5-8 and TRBJ2-7): EAGVTQSPTHLIKTRGQQATLRCSPISGHTSVYWYQQALGLGLQFLLWYDEGEERNRGNFPPRFSGRQFPNYSSELNVNALELEDSALYLCASSLTEYEQYFGPGTRLTVT.

The chain recombines TRBV10-1 with TRBJ2-3, with D possibly being TRBD2 (6 bases). CDR1 and CDR2 from the germline V gene are WNHNN and SYGVQD (reference sequence). Deletions cut 3 bases from V and 1 base from J, with 11 bases between. This CDR3 has 15 amino acids. CDR3 in DNA: TGCGCCAGCAGTGATAAAACGGGAGGCACAGATACGCAGTATTTT. This translates into CASSDKTGGTDTQYF.

CDR3 amino acids: CASSVEDSDTEAFF. The CDR3 DNA sequence: TGTGCCAGCAGCGTAGAGGACAGCGATACTGAAGCTTTCTTT. The chain uses TRBV9 and TRBJ1-1; tentative D call: TRBD1 (6 bases). Trimming took 0 bases from V and 5 from J, leaving 11 bases between them. In germline, CDR1 is SGDLS, CDR2 YYNGEE. The CDR3 sequence is 14 residues long.

Details on this clone: One end of the junction varies from germline; a read error may be responsible. CDR3 nucleotides: TGTGCCAGCAGCTTAGGGTCGAACACTGAAGCTTTCTTT. Translated: CASSLGSNTEAFF. V is TRBV5-3 and J is TRBJ1-1; no clear D gene. TRBV5-3 is given ORF status, its function remaining uncertain. The length of the CDR3 is 13 residues.

This sequence joins TRBV28 and TRBJ1-2; perhaps TRBD1 as D (5 bases). CDR3 length: 14 amino acids. Per the germline V gene, CDR1 is MDHEN and CDR2 is SYDVKM. V lost 6 bases to trimming and J lost 4 bases, with 15 bases between them. In DNA form, the CDR3 reads TGTGCCAGCAGCCGAGTAACAGGTTTCTATGGCTACACCTTC. As protein: CASSRVTGFYGYTF.

The V and J genes are TRBV2 and TRBJ2-7, with D perhaps TRBD1 or TRBD2 (6 bases each). The CDR3 is made up of 15 amino acids. V lost 6 bases and J 3 bases, leaving 18 bases between the germline ends. CDR1 is SNHLY, CDR2 FYNNEI, per germline. The CDR3 is CASSEGGEPFYEQYF. The DNA for the CDR3 is TGTGCCAGCAGCGAGGGGGGTGAACCATTCTACGAGCAGTACTTC.

The chain employs TRBV5-3 and TRBJ2-3; 9 bases agree with TRBD2. TRBV5-3 is classed as an ORF, of uncertain function. This CDR3 is 13 amino acids long. The V segment lost 10 bases and the J segment 7 bases; nucleotides outside the gene matches: 10. This CDR3 is CARPGLALHTQYF. As DNA, the CDR3 is TGTGCCCGCCCGGGACTAGCTCTGCATACGCAGTATTTT.

The genes are TRBV30 and TRBJ1-2, with TRBD1 as a possible D gene (5 bases). Germline loops: CDR1 GTSNPN, CDR2 SVGIG (reference sequence). The CDR3 has 16 amino acids. The V end was cut by 0 bases, the J end by 1 base, with 15 bases between. The CDR3 nucleotides are TGTGCCTGGAGTGTTTTCGGGGCCAGCCTTAACTATGGCTACACCTTC. Its translation: CAWSVFGASLNYGYTF.

The gene calls are TRBV28 and TRBJ1-1, with D possibly being TRBD1 (6 bases). The CDR3 runs to 16 residues. Germline values: CDR1 MDHEN, CDR2 SYDVKM. Deletions cut 0 bases from V and 8 bases from J, with 19 bases between. The CDR3 sequence is CASSLWNGGGRGEAFF. CDR3 in DNA: TGTGCCAGCAGTTTATGGAACGGCGGGGGCAGAGGGGAAGCTTTCTTT. The full variable domain, its missing parts supplied by reference TRBV28 and TRBJ1-1, is DVKVTQSSRYLVKRTGEKVFLECVQDMDHENMFWYRQDPGLGLRLIYFSYDVKMKEKGDIPEGYSVSREKKERFSLILESASTNQTSMYLCASSLWNGGGRGEAFFGQGTRLTVV.

The genes are TRBV2 and TRBJ2-1; 11 nucleotides match TRBD2. The V gene end was trimmed by 4 bases and the J gene end by 3 bases; junction bases not matched to a gene: 17. The germline gives CDR1 SNHLY, CDR2 FYNNEI. This CDR3 has 20 residues. DNA of the CDR3: TGTGCCAGCAGTGGTAGCACTAGCGGGAGTGTAAGCCTGATCTACAATGAGCAGTTCTTC. It is translated as CASSGSTSGSVSLIYNEQFF.

The gene calls are TRBV10-3 and TRBJ2-7; the D gene could be TRBD1 or TRBD2 (5 bases each). CDR1 is ENHRY, CDR2 SYGVKD, per germline. Trimming removed 3 bases at V and 2 bases at J, with 14 bases between. The CDR3 loop spans 15 amino acids. DNA of the CDR3: TGTGCCATCAGTGACCCCAAGGTGGGGGCCTACGAGCAGTACTTC. Translating gives CAISDPKVGAYEQYF.

The chain links TRBV5-1 to TRBJ1-1; TRBD1 matches 9 bases. Germline V gene data show CDR1 as SGHRS and CDR2 as YFSETQ. The J segment lost 0 bases and the V segment lost 0 bases, leaving 9 bases of the junction unmatched. The CDR3 runs 18 residues. The CDR3, as DNA: TGCGCCAGCAGCTTGGGGGCGGGGACAGGGCGAATGAACACTGAAGCTTTCTTT. Its protein product is CASSLGAGTGRMNTEAFF. The full variable domain, in which reference TRBV5-1 and TRBJ1-1 provide the parts outside the CDR3, is KAGVTQTPRYLIKTRGQQVTLSCSPISGHRSVSWYQQTPGQGLQFLFEYFSETQRNKGNFPGRFSGRQFSNSRSEMNVSTLELGDSALYLCASSLGAGTGRMNTEAFFGQGTRLTVV.

The rearrangement joins TRBV30 to TRBJ1-1; TRBD1 might be the D (6 bases). V lost 4 bases and J lost 4, with 13 bases in between. CDR1 is GTSNPN, CDR2 SVGIG, per germline (reference sequence). The CDR3 has 13 residues. The CDR3 here is CAWNREAFTEAFF. CDR3 coding DNA: TGTGCCTGGAACAGGGAAGCCTTCACTGAAGCTTTCTTT.

V and J are TRBV4-1 and TRBJ2-5; TRBD2 matches 7 bases. After removal of 8 bases from V and 2 bases from J, the junction contained 14 bases not matched to a gene. This CDR3 has 16 amino acids. Germline lookup yields CDR1 MGHRA and CDR2 YSYEKL. CDR3 DNA sequence: TGCGCCAGCCGCAAGGTATCTAGCGGAGGTCAAGAGACCCAGTACTTC. This gives the protein CASRKVSSGGQETQYF.

This sequence joins TRBV28 and TRBJ1-2; no firm D call. This CDR3 has 12 residues. V was cut by 5 bases and J by 1 base, with 5 bases left in between. Germline V gene data show CDR1 as MDHEN and CDR2 as SYDVKM. The CDR3 nucleotides read TGTGCCAGCAGTCGCTATAACTATGGCTACACCTTC. This encodes CASSRYNYGYTF.

The chain recombines TRBV7-8 with TRBJ2-7; the D gene is possibly TRBD2 (6 bases). The CDR3 length is 15 residues. V gave up 3 bases and J gave up 1 base, with 13 bases separating them. Germline loops: CDR1 SGHVS, CDR2 FQNEAQ. The CDR3 DNA reads TGTGCCAGCAGCTTGCCGGTGGGGGGATCCTACGAGCAGTACTTC. Translated: CASSLPVGGSYEQYF. Based on the CDR3 plus reference TRBV7-8 and TRBJ2-7, the full variable domain is GAGVSQSPRYKVAKRGQDVALRCDPISGHVSLFWYQQALGQGPEFLTYFQNEAQLDKSGLPSDRFFAERPEGSVSTLKIQRTQQEDSAVYLCASSLPVGGSYEQYFGPGTRLTVT.

This rearrangement joins TRBV6-5 to TRBJ2-2, with D maybe TRBD2 (6 bases). This CDR3 is built from 16 residues. Trimming left V 0 bases short and J 1 base short, with 9 bases between. In germline, CDR1 is MNHEY, CDR2 SVGAGI. CDR3 sequence: CASSYSSAGNTGELFF. As DNA, the CDR3 is TGTGCCAGCAGTTACTCATCAGCGGGGAACACCGGGGAGCTGTTTTTT.

V usage is TRBV6-1 and J usage is TRBJ1-4; 8 bases fit TRBD1. Germline CDR1 reads MNHNS; CDR2 reads SASEGT. V dropped 4 bases and J dropped 5; count of bases not matched to a gene: 6. The CDR3 covers 15 residues. CDR3 protein: CASSAQGQGNEKLFF. In DNA, the CDR3 is TGTGCCAGCAGTGCGCAAGGACAGGGCAATGAAAAACTGTTTTTT.

V is TRBV19 and J is TRBJ2-7, with 8 bases lining up with TRBD2. This CDR3 has 16 residues. Germline CDR1 is LNHDA and CDR2 is SQIVND (reference sequence). J was trimmed by 0 bases and V by 8 bases; bases with no gene match: 12. In DNA form, the CDR3 reads TGTGCCAGTTCCTCCAGGGCGGGAGGCTTCTCCTACGAGCAGTACTTC. Translation gives CASSSRAGGFSYEQYF.

The chain joins TRBV5-1 to TRBJ1-4; 7 bases line up with TRBD1. V lost 4 bases to trimming and J lost 8 bases; unmatched junction nucleotides: 11. The CDR3 loop spans 15 amino acids. The V gene's germline CDR1 is SGHRS and CDR2 YFSETQ. CDR3 DNA: TGCGCCAGCAGCCCTACGACAGGGAGAAAGGAAAAACTGTTTTTT. It specifies CASSPTTGRKEKLFF.

The chain is built from TRBV7-2 and TRBJ2-7, with TRBD1 identical over 7 bases. CDR3 length: 14 amino acids. Germline V gives CDR1 SGHTA, CDR2 FQGNSA. Trimming at V came to 5 bases and at J to 2 bases, leaving 6 bases not matched to a gene. CDR3 in amino acids: CASSPDQGAYEQYF. The CDR3 region has the DNA TGTGCCAGCAGCCCTGACCAGGGGGCCTACGAGCAGTACTTC.

This clone was detected once. The rearrangement uses TRBV5-4 and TRBJ1-2; D may be TRBD1 (5 bases). V lost 3 bases, J lost 4 bases, and 10 bases lay in between. The CDR3 is made up of 13 amino acids. Germline loops: CDR1 SGHNT, CDR2 YYREEE (reference sequence). The CDR3: CASSSSGGYGYTF. The CDR3 bases are TGTGCCAGCAGCTCCTCCGGGGGCTATGGCTACACCTTC. Filled out from reference TRBV5-4 and TRBJ1-2, the complete variable domain reads ETGVTQSPTHLIKTRGQQVTLRCSSQSGHNTVSWYQQALGQGPQFIFQYYREEENGRGNFPPRFSGLQFPNYSSELNVNALELDDSALYLCASSSSGGYGYTFGSGTRLTVV.

This clone was counted a few times. The V call is TRBV30, the J call TRBJ2-7, with 14 bases lining up with TRBD2. The CDR3 covers 15 residues. V was pared by 8 bases and J by 1 base, with 7 bases of the junction left unmatched. In germline, CDR1 is GTSNPN, CDR2 SVGIG (reference sequence). The CDR3 DNA follows: TGTGCCGGAGGACTAGCGGGAGGTTCTTCCTACGAGCAGTACTTC. Translating gives CAGGLAGGSSYEQYF.

The rearrangement uses TRBV28 and TRBJ1-1; D call uncertain. The CDR3 totals 13 residues. V was cut by 5 bases and J by 1 base, with 8 bases left in between. Germline V gene data show CDR1 as MDHEN and CDR2 as SYDVKM. The CDR3 spells CASSPTRNTEAFF. The CDR3 DNA follows: TGTGCCAGCAGTCCGACCAGGAACACTGAAGCTTTCTTT.

The chain carries TRBV27 and TRBJ2-5; no reliable D call. The CDR3 is 14 amino acids. V was trimmed by 6 bases and J by 5 bases, leaving 16 bases between them. Germline-derived CDR1 and CDR2 are MNHEY and SMNVEV (reference sequence). The CDR3 sequence: CASSQRKRRETQYF. CDR3 in DNA: TGTGCCAGCAGCCAGCGAAAACGGCGGGAGACCCAGTACTTC.

The chain recombines TRBV30 with TRBJ2-1; no reliable D call. Germline CDR1 GTSNPN, CDR2 SVGIG (reference sequence). The CDR3 is 11 amino acids. V lost 0 bases to trimming and J lost 10 bases, with 7 bases between them. The CDR3 nucleotides are TGTGCCTGGAGTGTAAGAAGGGAGCAGTTCTTC. Its translation: CAWSVRREQFF.

The rearrangement uses TRBV6-5 and TRBJ2-1, with 12 bases identical to TRBD2. Germline CDR1 MNHEY, CDR2 SVGAGI. The CDR3 contains 16 residues. With 2 bases clipped from V and 4 bases from J, the junction kept 3 bases outside the gene matches. CDR3 in amino acids: CASSYTLAGGYNEQFF. DNA for the CDR3: TGTGCCAGCAGTTACACACTAGCGGGAGGTTACAATGAGCAGTTCTTC.